This entry concerns a single T cell receptor beta chain. What it binds is unknown. Unique molecular identifiers were present on the cDNA, and a universal primer site came from template switching. TCRdb re-called the 5' RACE reads with MiXCR, one entry per CDR3 protein. The sample holds about 250,000 distinct CDR3 sequences, approximately 8% seen once. All donors comprised healthy Caucasians. The germline V gene encodes CDR1 MNHNY and CDR2 SVGAGI (reference sequence). The CDR3 has 12 amino acids. V was shortened by 6 bases and J by 4 bases, with 8 bases between the two germline ends. The data are from a study of identical twins. General study findings and limits: These conclusions were based on statistical analysis (cross-sectional, not following the same donors).

These same data were also listed under a study on yellow fever vaccine responses in identical twins.

Sample: CD8+ T cells sorted from blood. The gene calls are TRBV6-6 and TRBJ2-3, with D perhaps TRBD1 or TRBD2 (6 bases each). The receptor's source is a woman aged 18-29 years in good health. The CDR3 DNA reads as TGTGCCAGCAGAAGGGGGGCAGATACGCAGTATTTT. It yields the protein CASRRGADTQYF.